The sequence of this T cell receptor (beta chain) was determined in a study of T cells in Graves' hyperthyroidism and ophthalmopathy. Overall study context: Specimen type is peripheral blood, collected at initial diagnosis prior to any treatment.

The CDR3 is made up of 16 amino acids. V was shortened by 4 bases and J by 4 bases, with 17 bases between the two germline ends. CDR1 and CDR2 from the germline V gene are KGHDR and SFDVKD. Amplified regions were TCR beta CDR3 sequences from RNA transcripts. The TCR CDR3 first-round RT-PCR relied on the HTBI primer set. MiXCR, run by TCRdb on the multiplex PCR reads, gives a single entry per CDR3 protein. The sample has fewer than 700,000 distinct CDR3 sequences; under 20% are singletons. The sequencing sample was made of blood. The clonotype comes from a young woman with Graves' hyperthyroidism. This chain connects TRBV24-1 to TRBJ2-3; D gene uncertain. The CDR3 loop reads CATSDPTPQAPDTQYF. The CDR3, as DNA: TGTGCCACCAGTGACCCGACTCCACAAGCGCCAGATACGCAGTATTTT.